The 12 T cell receptor beta chains reported below all come from one sample, sequenced in a study of blood T cell repertoires in COVID-19. Clones were sequenced by immunoSEQ multiplex PCR, and TCRdb holds only the in-frame ones, with some missing. The data show roughly 250,000 clones, around 90% seen once. Sequencing used peripheral blood. These receptors were obtained from a man between 60 and 75 years old who had recovered from COVID-19.

The chain carries TRBV5-1 and TRBJ2-1; 10 bases align to TRBD1. The germline V gene has CDR1 SGHRS and CDR2 YFSETQ. Trimming cost V 0 bases and J 0 bases; bases outside gene matches: 12. This CDR3 is built from 20 residues. The CDR3 here is CASSLGRQGAQMSSYNEQFF. In DNA form, the CDR3 reads TGCGCCAGCAGCTTGGGCCGACAGGGGGCACAAATGAGCTCCTACAATGAGCAGTTCTTC. Combining the CDR3 with reference TRBV5-1 and TRBJ2-1 gives the whole variable domain KAGVTQTPRYLIKTRGQQVTLSCSPISGHRSVSWYQQTPGQGLQFLFEYFSETQRNKGNFPGRFSGRQFSNSRSEMNVSTLELGDSALYLCASSLGRQGAQMSSYNEQFFGPGTRLTVL.

The V and J genes are TRBV6-1 and TRBJ1-5; D is possibly TRBD1 (5 bases). The length of the CDR3 is 18 residues. The V gene lost 0 bases and the J gene lost 2 bases, with 17 bases spanning the gap. CDR1 and CDR2 from the germline V gene are MNHNS and SASEGT. The CDR3: CASSEALPRGGGNQPQHF. DNA for the CDR3: TGTGCCAGCAGTGAAGCGCTCCCAAGGGGCGGCGGCAATCAGCCCCAGCATTTT.

The V and J genes are TRBV7-9 and TRBJ1-1; 10 nucleotides agree with TRBD1. Losses at the gene ends were 8 bases for V and 4 bases for J; bases not matched to a gene: 4. The length of the CDR3 is 13 residues. The germline CDR1 and CDR2 sequences are SEHNR and FQNEAQ (reference sequence). Written as DNA, the CDR3 is TGTGCCAGCTGGAGACAGGGGGCCACTGAAGCTTTCTTT. Translation gives CASWRQGATEAFF.

The rearrangement uses TRBV9 and TRBJ1-2; 8 bases are a match to TRBD1. With V trimmed by 4 bases and J by 8 bases, 7 bases remained unmatched. CDR3 length equals 13 residues. Germline V gene sequence: CDR1 SGDLS, CDR2 YYNGEE. CDR3 sequence: CASSLEGTGGYTF. The DNA for the CDR3 is TGTGCCAGCAGCCTCGAAGGGACAGGCGGCTACACCTTC. The full variable domain, completed using reference TRBV9 and TRBJ1-2, is DSGVTQTPKHLITATGQRVTLRCSPRSGDLSVYWYQQSLDQGLQFLIQYYNGEERAKGNILERFSAQQFPDLHSELNLSSLELGDSALYFCASSLEGTGGYTFGSGTRLTVV.

Only a few counts were recorded for this clone. CDR3 residues: CASSDLSGGLTYEQYF. In DNA, the CDR3 is TGTGCCAGCAGTGACCTTAGCGGGGGACTTACCTACGAGCAGTACTTC. The chain carries TRBV6-1 and TRBJ2-7; 9 positions agree with TRBD2. The CDR3 consists of 16 residues. The V segment lost 3 bases and the J segment 2 bases; nucleotides outside the gene matches: 8. Per germline, CDR1 MNHNS and CDR2 SASEGT.

The J gene is TRBJ2-7, the V gene TRBV5-1; no firm D call. The CDR3 is made up of 13 amino acids. Trimming took 10 bases from V and 2 from J, leaving 16 bases between them. Germline CDR1 and CDR2: SGHRS and YFSETQ. In DNA, the CDR3 is TGCGCCCCAGCAGCCCTACTAACCTACGAGCAGTACTTC. Amino acid sequence: CAPAALLTYEQYF.

The rearrangement links TRBV2 to TRBJ2-3; D is unclear. This CDR3 has 13 amino acids. V was shortened by 7 bases and J by 3 bases, with 11 bases between the two germline ends. Germline CDR1 SNHLY, CDR2 FYNNEI. The CDR3 nucleotides read TGTGCCAGCACCCTACTGAGGACAGATACGCAGTATTTT. It translates to CASTLLRTDTQYF.

This clone was observed a handful of times. The rearrangement joins TRBV5-4 to TRBJ1-1; D remains unclear. V gave up 1 base and J gave up 8 bases, with 18 bases separating them. Germline V gene data show CDR1 as SGHNT and CDR2 as YYREEE (reference sequence). This CDR3 has 15 amino acids. The CDR3 region has the DNA TGTGCCAGCAGCTTGTTGGAGAGGGCCCCGAACGAAGCTTTCTTT. It specifies CASSLLERAPNEAFF.

J is TRBJ2-5 and V is TRBV3-1 (or the pseudogene TRBV3-2); 8 bases agree with TRBD2. Germline values: CDR1 LGHDT, CDR2 YNNKEL (reference sequence). Trimming removed 4 bases from V and 5 bases from J; junction bases left unmatched: 9. The CDR3 contains 15 residues. CDR3 sequence reads: CASSPRGGGTETQYF. The CDR3 nucleotides read TGTGCCAGCAGCCCGCGGGGCGGGGGGACCGAGACCCAGTACTTC.

V usage is TRBV6-5 and J usage is TRBJ2-7; 8 positions match TRBD1. CDR1 MNHEY and CDR2 SVGAGI come from the germline V gene. This CDR3 is built from 14 residues. The J segment lost 3 bases and the V segment lost 6 bases, leaving 7 bases of the junction unmatched. The CDR3 bases are TGTGCCAGCAGGGACAGGGTAGGGGTCTACGAGCAGTACGTC. It yields the protein CASRDRVGVYEQYV.

The J gene is TRBJ2-6, the V gene TRBV2, with 9 nucleotides matching TRBD1. The CDR3 loop spans 18 amino acids. After removal of 5 bases from V and 0 bases from J, the junction contained 8 bases not matched to a gene. Germline V lookup: CDR1 SNHLY, CDR2 FYNNEI. The CDR3 DNA sequence: TGTGCCAGCAGTAGGACAGGGGTATTACTCTCTGGGGCCAACGTCCTGACTTTC. Amino acid sequence: CASSRTGVLLSGANVLTF.

The J gene is TRBJ1-1, the V gene TRBV7-2; no clear D. Germline CDR1 SGHTA, CDR2 FQGNSA. Trimming pared 1 base from V and 0 bases from J, leaving 12 bases between. The CDR3 length is 16 residues. Here the CDR3 reads CASSLGAYGLNTEAFF. The CDR3 DNA sequence: TGTGCCAGCAGCTTAGGGGCCTATGGCTTGAACACTGAAGCTTTCTTT.